The 23 T cell receptor beta chains listed next were all sequenced from one sample in a study of shared clonotypes between healthy human individuals. Clones were sequenced by immunoSEQ multiplex PCR, and TCRdb holds only the in-frame ones, with some missing. The table includes approximately 2,300,000 clones, around 93% detected once. The sequencing sample was made of naive CD4+ T cells from PBMCs. Subset denoted: CD45RA+ positively selected. These TCRs come from a man aged 18-30 years in good health. Some clones in this sample may be carry-over from other donors' samples.

The chain is built from TRBV4-2 and TRBJ1-2, with D possibly TRBD1 on 6 matching bases. CDR3 length: 15 residues. Germline V gene sequence: CDR1 LGHNA, CDR2 YNFKEQ. Deletions cut 0 bases from V and 4 bases from J, with 12 bases between. CDR3 loop: CASSQEVIQGYGYTF. The CDR3 region has the DNA TGTGCCAGCAGCCAAGAAGTGATACAGGGCTATGGCTACACCTTC.

The rearrangement joins TRBV28 to TRBJ1-5; a weak D match, TRBD1 (5 bases). Trimming removed 9 bases from V and 5 bases from J, with 23 bases in between. CDR1 is MDHEN and CDR2 is SYDVKM in the germline V gene. The CDR3 has 16 amino acids. CDR3 DNA sequence: TGTGCCAGTTTCCCCCTGGGGACGCGGGGGGATCAGCCCCAGCATTTT. This gives the protein CASFPLGTRGDQPQHF.

The V gene is TRBV5-4, the J gene TRBJ2-3; 8 nucleotides agree with TRBD1. The CDR3 loop spans 13 amino acids. Losses at the gene ends were 0 bases for V and 9 bases for J; bases not matched to a gene: 3. The germline CDR1 and CDR2 sequences are SGHNT and YYREEE (reference sequence). The CDR3 nucleotides read TGTGCCAGCAGCTTGGTTCGGACAGGGACGCAGTATTTT. It is translated as CASSLVRTGTQYF.

The chain uses TRBV28 and TRBJ2-2, with 7 positions matching TRBD1. Germline-derived CDR1 and CDR2 are MDHEN and SYDVKM. V lost 7 bases, J lost 6 bases, and 14 bases stayed unmatched. The CDR3 contains 16 residues. CDR3 sequence: CASNTGQDRYAGELFF. CDR3 coding DNA: TGTGCCAGCAATACAGGTCAGGACAGGTACGCCGGGGAGCTGTTTTTT.

The chain has TRBV6-5 and TRBJ1-5, with 7 bases that match TRBD1. Germline CDR1 is MNHEY and CDR2 is SVGAGI. Trimming at V came to 4 bases and at J to 6 bases, leaving 12 bases not matched to a gene. The CDR3 has 16 residues. The chain's CDR3 is CASSSRQGPRGQPQHF. The CDR3 DNA follows: TGTGCCAGCAGTTCGAGACAGGGACCTCGGGGTCAGCCCCAGCATTTT.

This chain uses TRBV5-1 with TRBJ1-2; tentative D call: TRBD1 (6 bases). With 5 bases removed from V and 8 bases from J, the gap between germline ends came to 25 bases. CDR3 length: 16 residues. Germline V CDR1 and CDR2: SGHRS, YFSETQ. The CDR3 is CASSPRGTGSGRGYTF. Here the CDR3 DNA reads TGCGCCAGCAGTCCCCGAGGAACAGGGTCTGGGCGAGGCTACACCTTC.

This clone was counted a single time. DNA for the CDR3: TGTGCCACCGTAGCATGGGAGGGAGTCAGGTTGGCCTCTGGAAACACCATATATTTT. Its protein is CATVAWEGVRLASGNTIYF. The V and J genes are TRBV28 and TRBJ1-3; no firm D call. V gave up 10 bases and J gave up 0 bases, with 28 bases separating them. CDR3 length: 19 residues. Germline V CDR1 and CDR2: MDHEN, SYDVKM.

The rearrangement uses TRBV9 and TRBJ2-3; no definite D call. The V gene lost 0 bases and the J gene lost 13 bases, with 15 bases spanning the gap. The CDR3 is made up of 13 amino acids. From germline, CDR1 is SGDLS and CDR2 YYNGEE. CDR3 protein: CASSVGPLEVEYF. The CDR3 nucleotides are TGTGCCAGCAGCGTAGGGCCTCTCGAGGTGGAGTATTTT.

The chain couples TRBV7-2 to TRBJ2-7; D may be TRBD2 (5 bases). Germline lookup yields CDR1 SGHTA and CDR2 FQGNSA. CDR3 length: 12 residues. Trimming cost V 4 bases and J 9 bases, with 13 bases left between them. The CDR3 sequence: CASSWTLGGQYF. Here the CDR3 DNA reads TGTGCCAGCAGCTGGACTTTGGGTGGGCAGTACTTC.

CDR3 in DNA: TGTGCCAGCGGACTGGCGGGAGCAGGCGAGCAGTACTTC. It codes for CASGLAGAGEQYF. This chain uses TRBV5-6 with TRBJ2-7, with 7 bases matching TRBD2. Germline lookup yields CDR1 SGHDT and CDR2 YYEEEE. Losses at the gene ends were 7 bases for V and 6 bases for J; bases not matched to a gene: 10. The length of the CDR3 is 13 residues.

The chain combines TRBV18 with TRBJ2-1; D gene ambiguous. V lost 5 bases, J lost 9 bases, and 17 bases lay in between. Germline V gene lookup returns CDR1 KGHSH and CDR2 LQKENI. The CDR3 sequence is 14 residues long. CDR3 DNA sequence: TGTGCCAGCTCATCCTCCGCCGGGTTTGGTGAGCAGTTCTTC. Protein sequence: CASSSSAGFGEQFF.

This sequence joins TRBV5-1 and TRBJ1-5; 7 positions agree with TRBD1. The CDR3 spans 14 residues. CDR1 SGHRS and CDR2 YFSETQ come from the germline V gene. The ends lost 4 bases at V and 6 bases at J; junction bases unmatched: 7. DNA for the CDR3: TGCGCCAGCAGCAATGGCCAGGGGGGTCAGCCCCAGCATTTT. Residues: CASSNGQGGQPQHF.

V is TRBV5-1 and J is TRBJ2-7; 8 bases line up with TRBD2. This CDR3 has 15 residues. Germline loops: CDR1 SGHRS, CDR2 YFSETQ. V dropped 0 bases and J dropped 1; count of bases not matched to a gene: 3. The CDR3 is CASSLAGRGSYEQYF. The CDR3 nucleotides read TGCGCCAGCAGCTTGGCCGGGAGGGGTTCCTACGAGCAGTACTTC.

A remark on this clone: This sample also contains other DNA sequences that code for the same CDR3. The V call is TRBV28, the J call TRBJ1-5; 8 nucleotides align to TRBD1. Germline trimming cut 4 bases from V and 2 bases from J; bases unmatched to any gene: 4. CDR1 is MDHEN and CDR2 is SYDVKM in the germline V gene. This CDR3 has 15 residues. The CDR3 spells CASSSGGVGNQPQHF. The DNA of the CDR3 is TGTGCCAGCAGTTCAGGGGGCGTTGGCAATCAGCCCCAGCATTTT.

Points on this clone: The sample contains more than one DNA sequence encoding this CDR3. V gene TRBV2 combines with J gene TRBJ2-1; D is unclear. The V and J ends lost 1 base and 4 bases respectively, with 5 bases between them. The CDR3 is 13 residues long. Germline V lookup: CDR1 SNHLY, CDR2 FYNNEI. DNA of the CDR3: TGTGCCAGCAGTGAAGTCGGATACAATGAGCAGTTCTTC. Translating gives CASSEVGYNEQFF.

The V gene is TRBV5-1, the J gene TRBJ2-1; 13 nucleotides line up with TRBD2. In germline, CDR1 is SGHRS, CDR2 YFSETQ. The V gene end was trimmed by 0 bases and the J gene end by 11 bases; junction bases not matched to a gene: 5. This CDR3 comprises 15 residues. The CDR3 nucleotides read TGCGCCAGCAGCTTGGGACTAGCGGGAGGTACCCAGCAGTTCTTC. Translating it yields CASSLGLAGGTQQFF. Complete variable domain (other parts from reference TRBV5-1 and TRBJ2-1): KAGVTQTPRYLIKTRGQQVTLSCSPISGHRSVSWYQQTPGQGLQFLFEYFSETQRNKGNFPGRFSGRQFSNSRSEMNVSTLELGDSALYLCASSLGLAGGTQQFFGPGTRLTVL.

The CDR3 bases are TGCGCCAGCAGCCAGGGGCGGGTGGAAGATACGCAGTATTTT. Its protein is CASSQGRVEDTQYF. V gene TRBV4-1 combines with J gene TRBJ2-3; D possibly matches TRBD1 or TRBD2 (5 bases each). Trimming cost V 3 bases and J 5 bases, with 12 bases left between them. The CDR3 has 14 amino acids. The V gene's germline CDR1 is MGHRA and CDR2 YSYEKL.

Worth noting for this clone: Additional DNA sequences in this sample encode the identical CDR3. This chain connects TRBV6-6 to TRBJ2-1; D possibly corresponds to TRBD2 (6 bases). The CDR3 has 15 amino acids. Germline V lookup: CDR1 MNHNY, CDR2 SVGAGI (reference sequence). V was cut by 0 bases and J by 0 bases, with 6 bases left in between. CDR3 residues: CASSYSGSSYNEQFF. CDR3 sequence (DNA): TGTGCCAGCAGTTACTCCGGGAGCTCCTACAATGAGCAGTTCTTC.

V gene TRBV6-5 combines with J gene TRBJ1-5; D unclear. Germline assignment: CDR1 MNHEY and CDR2 SVGAGI. This CDR3 has 14 amino acids. The V end was cut by 5 bases, the J end by 4 bases, with 12 bases between. The CDR3 here is CASSGPGKNQPQHF. The CDR3 DNA sequence: TGTGCCAGCAGTGGACCGGGAAAAAATCAGCCCCAGCATTTT.

In DNA form, the CDR3 reads TGTGCCAGCAGCGGACATTGGACCGGGGAGCTGTTTTTT. Protein sequence: CASSGHWTGELFF. The rearrangement joins TRBV9 to TRBJ2-2; D is ambiguous. Germline CDR1 and CDR2: SGDLS and YYNGEE. The CDR3 has 13 amino acids. The ends were cut back, 3 bases at V and 5 bases at J, with 8 bases in the middle.

The chain joins TRBV5-6 to TRBJ2-7; no firm D call. CDR3 length: 14 residues. The V gene's germline CDR1 is SGHDT and CDR2 YYEEEE. The ends were cut back, 4 bases at V and 0 bases at J, with 11 bases in the middle. The DNA for the CDR3 is TGTGCCAGCAGCGGGATGGTCAGCTCCTACGAGCAGTACTTC. Encoded protein: CASSGMVSSYEQYF. Full variable domain (outside the CDR3, taken from reference TRBV5-6 and TRBJ2-7): DAGVTQSPTHLIKTRGQQVTLRCSPKSGHDTVSWYQQALGQGPQFIFQYYEEEERQRGNFPDRFSGHQFPNYSSELNVNALLLGDSALYLCASSGMVSSYEQYFGPGTRLTVT.

The chain links TRBV7-2 to TRBJ2-1; D is tentatively TRBD1 or TRBD2 (5 bases each). Trimming pared 5 bases from V and 7 bases from J, leaving 21 bases between. Germline-derived CDR1 and CDR2 are SGHTA and FQGNSA. The CDR3 spans 16 residues. The CDR3 region is CASSPKDTGPRNEQFF. The CDR3 region has the DNA TGTGCCAGCAGCCCCAAGGATACGGGACCCAGGAATGAGCAGTTCTTC.

This clone was observed once. The V and J genes are TRBV27 and TRBJ2-1; 7 nucleotides match TRBD2. CDR3 length equals 17 residues. The germline V gene has CDR1 MNHEY and CDR2 SMNVEV (reference sequence). The J segment lost 5 bases and the V segment lost 1 base, leaving 11 bases of the junction unmatched. The CDR3 DNA reads TGTGCCAGCAGTTTATTGGCCGGTTGGCGGGAGCACAATGAGCAGTTCTTC. Amino acids: CASSLLAGWREHNEQFF.